The following is a T cell receptor beta chain sequence with its context. Mouse gene names and germline throughout. Coverage ceases 1 residue before the CDR3 finishes, and the germline J gene fills in the end. The germline gives CDR1 NNHDY, CDR2 SYVADS. Trimming left V 0 bases short and J 7 bases short, with 11 bases between. This CDR3 is 14 amino acids long. TCRdb keeps only in-frame clones here, not all; method: immunoSEQ multiplex PCR. The table lists roughly 50,000 clones, around 66% of them singletons. The source of the sample is a study of tissue T cells after allogeneic stem cell transplantation.

Sequenced input: sorted cells pooled from one or two spleens. This sequence joins TRBV13-3 and TRBJ2-1; possibly TRBD1 for D (5 bases). This TCR was sampled from a pool of C57BL/6 mice in good health. The DNA read from the CDR3 is TGTGCCAGCAGTGATGCAGAGGGGAGGGCTGAGCAGTTC. The encoded protein is CASSDAEGRAEQF. The whole CDR3 region reads CASSDAEGRAEQFF.